These 20 T cell receptor beta chains originate from one sample sequenced in a study of T cell responses to AZD1222 COVID-19 vaccine. Clones were read by immunoSEQ multiplex PCR, and TCRdb kept only the in-frame ones, dropping some. The sample carries 120,000 or so clones, just under 95% recorded once. Sequencing used peripheral blood, obtained 28 days after the second AZD1222 dose. The receptors derive from an adult who received the AZD1222 COVID-19 vaccine.

As regards this clone: At one end the junction does not follow the germline gene, possibly because of a read error. The chain carries TRBV6-4 and TRBJ2-4; either TRBD1 or TRBD2 may fit D (5 bases each). Germline values: CDR1 MRHNA, CDR2 SNTAGT. This CDR3 comprises 11 residues. CDR3 bases: TGTGCCAGCAGTGACCCCCGGGACGGACTCTTC. Amino acids: CASSDPRDGLF.

J is TRBJ2-7 and V is TRBV12-3 or TRBV12-4; 8 bases agree with TRBD1. This CDR3 region has 13 residues. V shed 8 bases, J shed 7 bases, and the junction held 10 bases outside the gene matches. CDR3 nucleotide sequence: TGTGCCAGCGGTCAGGGGGCCGGTTGGGAGCAGTACTTC. Translation: CASGQGAGWEQYF.

The rearrangement joins TRBV18 to TRBJ2-4, with 8 bases identical to TRBD1. CDR3 length: 16 amino acids. Germline assignment: CDR1 KGHSH and CDR2 LQKENI. V lost 3 bases, J lost 5 bases, and 9 bases stayed unmatched. The CDR3, as DNA: TGTGCCAGCTCACCTAAGGACAGGGTAATCGAAAACATTCAGTACTTC. It codes for CASSPKDRVIENIQYF.

For the CDR3, the DNA is TGCGCCAGCAGCCAAGAGGGCAGGGGGACTGAAGCTTTCTTT. Protein product: CASSQEGRGTEAFF. J is TRBJ1-1 and V is TRBV4-1; 7 bases are shared with TRBD1. Germline V gene sequence: CDR1 MGHRA, CDR2 YSYEKL. The CDR3 is 14 amino acids. V dropped 0 bases and J dropped 5; count of bases not matched to a gene: 3.

The chain's CDR3 is CASNGGTEAFF. The CDR3 coding sequence is TGTGCCAGCAATGGCGGCACTGAAGCTTTCTTT. The chain couples TRBV7-6 to TRBJ1-1, with D uncertain. Trimming pared 7 bases from V and 4 bases from J, leaving 7 bases between. The CDR3 sequence is 11 residues long. From germline, CDR1 is SGHVS and CDR2 FNYEAQ.

The CDR3 nucleotides read TGCGCCAGCAGCCCGGGGGGTTCCACAGATACGCAGTATTTT. Residues: CASSPGGSTDTQYF. This chain links TRBV5-1 with TRBJ2-3; 7 nucleotides line up with TRBD2. V dropped 4 bases and J dropped 2; count of bases not matched to a gene: 4. Germline CDR1 and CDR2: SGHRS and YFSETQ. The CDR3 spans 14 residues.

The chain has TRBV7-2 and TRBJ1-3; D uncertain. The length of the CDR3 is 12 residues. CDR1 SGHTA and CDR2 FQGNSA come from the germline V gene. Deletions cut 5 bases from V and 2 bases from J, with 4 bases between. The CDR3 bases are TGTGCCAGCAGCCGAACTGGAAACACCATATATTTT. It is translated as CASSRTGNTIYF.

This clone was seen only once. The chain uses TRBV5-5 and TRBJ2-1; D is unclear. CDR1 SGHKS and CDR2 YYEKEE come from the germline V gene (reference sequence). The CDR3 length is 15 residues. V lost 2 bases and J lost 2, with 11 bases in between. The CDR3 sequence is CASSFIGDTYNEQFF. Here the CDR3 DNA reads TGTGCCAGCAGCTTCATAGGCGATACCTACAATGAGCAGTTCTTC.

The chain joins TRBV7-2 to TRBJ1-1; TRBD1 matches at 7 bases. The CDR3 length is 15 residues. Germline-derived CDR1 and CDR2 are SGHTA and FQGNSA. J gave up 3 bases and V 1 base, and 5 bases lay outside the gene matches. The CDR3 DNA is TGTGCCAGCAGCTTAGAAGTCAGGGGGTACACTGAAGCTTTCTTT. Translating gives CASSLEVRGYTEAFF.

The V call is TRBV24-1, the J call TRBJ1-4; 7 bases map to TRBD1. Germline V gene sequence: CDR1 KGHDR, CDR2 SFDVKD. The CDR3 runs to 16 residues. J gave up 5 bases and V 10 bases, and 15 bases lay outside the gene matches. The CDR3 bases are TGTGCCACTAAGCATAACCTGGGACAGATAAATGAAAAACTGTTTTTT. Translation: CATKHNLGQINEKLFF.

This sequence joins TRBV18 and TRBJ1-5; TRBD1 aligns across 7 bases. CDR1 is KGHSH, CDR2 LQKENI, per germline. The CDR3 is made up of 16 amino acids. Trimming took 3 bases from V and 1 from J; bases not matched to a gene: 6. In nucleotides, the CDR3 is TGTGCCAGCTCACCCTCGACAGGGAGGAGCAATCAGCCCCAGCATTTT. It encodes CASSPSTGRSNQPQHF. The full variable domain, its missing parts supplied by reference TRBV18 and TRBJ1-5, is NAGVMQNPRHLVRRRGQEARLRCSPMKGHSHVYWYRQLPEEGLKFMVYLQKENIIDESGMPKERFSAEFPKEGPSILRIQQVVRGDSAAYFCASSPSTGRSNQPQHFGDGTRLSIL.

V and J are TRBV5-6 and TRBJ2-5; 9 bases are shared with TRBD2. This CDR3 contains 15 residues. Losses at the gene ends were 4 bases for V and 4 bases for J; bases not matched to a gene: 8. Germline CDR1 and CDR2: SGHDT and YYEEEE. CDR3 in DNA: TGTGCCAGCAGCAGAAGGGGACTAGCATTAGAGACCCAGTACTTC. It specifies CASSRRGLALETQYF. Drawing the rest from reference TRBV5-6 and TRBJ2-5, the complete variable domain is DAGVTQSPTHLIKTRGQQVTLRCSPKSGHDTVSWYQQALGQGPQFIFQYYEEEERQRGNFPDRFSGHQFPNYSSELNVNALLLGDSALYLCASSRRGLALETQYFGPGTRLLVL.

The chain joins TRBV19 to TRBJ2-7; D is possibly TRBD2 (6 bases). The CDR3 length is 16 residues. Germline CDR1 is LNHDA and CDR2 is SQIVND (reference sequence). The V end lost 6 bases, the J end lost 3 bases, and 21 bases lay between the germline ends. The CDR3 DNA reads TGTGCCAGTAGCCCGGTCGACGGGACTGAAGTCTACGAGCAGTACTTC. Protein sequence: CASSPVDGTEVYEQYF. Full variable domain (missing parts from reference TRBV19 and TRBJ2-7): DGGITQSPKYLFRKEGQNVTLSCEQNLNHDAMYWYRQDPGQGLRLIYYSQIVNDFQKGDIAEGYSVSREKKESFPLTVTSAQKNPTAFYLCASSPVDGTEVYEQYFGPGTRLTVT.

This chain uses TRBV29-1 with TRBJ2-7; D perhaps matches TRBD2 (6 bases). This CDR3 region has 13 residues. From germline, CDR1 is SQVTM and CDR2 ANQGSEA. Trimming removed 0 bases from V and 2 bases from J, with 8 bases in between. This chain's CDR3 is CSVEDRETYEQYF. Written as DNA, the CDR3 is TGCAGCGTTGAAGATCGGGAGACCTACGAGCAGTACTTC.

This clone came up once. This chain links TRBV4-2 with TRBJ2-5, with 8 bases fitting TRBD1. Looked up from germline, CDR1 is LGHNA and CDR2 is YNFKEQ. The CDR3 totals 15 residues. V lost 0 bases to trimming and J lost 4 bases; unmatched junction nucleotides: 4. The CDR3: CASSQDQGAGETQYF. The CDR3 DNA is TGTGCCAGCAGCCAAGATCAGGGGGCCGGAGAGACCCAGTACTTC.

The gene calls are TRBV11-2 and TRBJ2-5; TRBD1 or TRBD2 may be the D gene (5 bases each). V gave up 6 bases and J gave up 4 bases, with 12 bases separating them. There are 13 residues in the CDR3. The germline CDR1 and CDR2 sequences are SGHAT and FQNNGV. The CDR3 region is CASSVRGVETQYF. Here the CDR3 DNA reads TGTGCCAGCAGTGTTCGGGGCGTAGAGACCCAGTACTTC.

The chain uses TRBV28 and TRBJ2-1, with 9 bases fitting TRBD2. With 6 bases clipped from V and 5 bases from J, the junction kept 8 bases outside the gene matches. Germline V lookup: CDR1 MDHEN, CDR2 SYDVKM. The CDR3 length is 15 residues. The CDR3: CASRASGTSDNEQFF. The CDR3 nucleotides are TGTGCCAGCAGAGCTAGCGGGACTAGTGACAATGAGCAGTTCTTC.

The chain's CDR3 is CASSTRGHDAGYTF. CDR3 DNA: TGTGCCAGCAGCACCAGAGGGCATGATGCTGGCTACACCTTC. The chain recombines TRBV13 with TRBJ1-2; no clear D gene. Trimming took off 5 bases at V and 7 bases at J, with 17 bases between the two ends. The germline V gene encodes CDR1 PRHDT and CDR2 FYEKMQ (reference sequence). The CDR3 totals 14 residues.

The gene calls are TRBV5-1 and TRBJ2-5; TRBD2 might be the D (7 bases). V was cut by 0 bases and J by 4 bases, with 16 bases left in between. Germline V gene data show CDR1 as SGHRS and CDR2 as YFSETQ. This CDR3 has 16 amino acids. The CDR3 region is CASSLVLGGGVETQYF. As DNA, the CDR3 is TGCGCCAGCAGCTTGGTTCTGGGGGGGGGCGTAGAGACCCAGTACTTC.

V usage is TRBV12-5 and J usage is TRBJ2-7; D is perhaps TRBD1 or TRBD2 (5 bases each). Trimming left V 5 bases short and J 3 bases short, with 17 bases between. This CDR3 contains 15 residues. Germline CDR1 reads LGHNT; CDR2 reads FRNRAP. The CDR3 DNA reads as TGTGCTAGTGGTCCAGGATTGGGGGTACTCTACGAGCAGTACTTC. Residues: CASGPGLGVLYEQYF. Full variable domain (remainder filled in from reference TRBV12-5 and TRBJ2-7): DARVTQTPRHKVTEMGQEVTMRCQPILGHNTVFWYRQTMMQGLELLAYFRNRAPLDDSGMPKDRFSAEMPDATLATLKIQPSEPRDSAVYFCASGPGLGVLYEQYFGPGTRLTVT.